This TCR beta chain was sequenced during a study of T cell repertoires in cytomegalovirus infection. Study at large: Matching HLA type and CMV infection were both indicated by public TCR beta signatures.

One entry per CDR3 protein, called by TCRdb with MiXCR from the reads. The sample comprises about 300,000 distinct CDR3 sequences, 8% to 10% of which are singletons, and around 2.4% rests with the top ten. Trimming cost V 5 bases and J 4 bases, with 18 bases left between them. From germline, CDR1 is LNHDA and CDR2 SQIVND (reference sequence). CDR3 size: 15 residues. This clonotype has only a few counts. Its antigen is unknown. Study observations and caveats: HLA-C-restricted CMV-specific TCR beta clonotypes were dominant in the ex vivo response. Accumulated public TCR beta family frequency recognized individuals carrying CMV together with the relevant HLA.

The chain is built from TRBV19 and TRBJ2-7; D is perhaps TRBD1 (6 bases). The source material was PBMCs. The source of this sequence is a human donor in good health (CMV status not recorded). Some clones in this sample may be carry-over from other donors' samples. The CDR3 here is CASSPQRSRGYEQYF. CDR3 coding DNA: TGTGCCAGTAGTCCCCAGCGAAGCAGGGGATACGAGCAGTACTTC.